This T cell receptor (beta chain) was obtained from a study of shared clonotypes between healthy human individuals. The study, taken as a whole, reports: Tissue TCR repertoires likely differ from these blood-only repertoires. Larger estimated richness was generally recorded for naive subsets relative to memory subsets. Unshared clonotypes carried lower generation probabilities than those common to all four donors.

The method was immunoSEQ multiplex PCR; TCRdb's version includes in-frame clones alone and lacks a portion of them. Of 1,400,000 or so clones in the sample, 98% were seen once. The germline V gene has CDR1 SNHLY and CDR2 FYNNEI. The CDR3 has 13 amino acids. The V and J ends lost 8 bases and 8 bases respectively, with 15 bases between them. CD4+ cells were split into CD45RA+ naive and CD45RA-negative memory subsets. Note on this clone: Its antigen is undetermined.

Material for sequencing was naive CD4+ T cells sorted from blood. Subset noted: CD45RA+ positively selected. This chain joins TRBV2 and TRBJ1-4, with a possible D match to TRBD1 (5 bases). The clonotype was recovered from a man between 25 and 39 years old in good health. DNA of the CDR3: TGTGCCAGCGCCGAGAGGGAGGGGGAAAAACTGTTTTTT. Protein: CASAEREGEKLFF.